The clone carrying this T cell receptor (beta chain) was observed once. Its specificity is not known. This record belongs to a study of T cell responses to AZD1222 COVID-19 vaccine. Overall study context: Second doses were pooled across both intervals (about 4 or about 12 weeks).

V lost 8 bases and J 6 bases, leaving 14 bases between the germline ends. Germline assignment: CDR1 MNHEY and CDR2 SMNVEV (reference sequence). The length of the CDR3 is 14 residues. Whole-study findings and limits: Epitopes outside B.1.351 and B.1.1.7 mutated regions reportedly drew nearly half of spike TCRs. Every sample of the repertoires postdated the peak T cell response. Only a handful of AZD1222 recipients, six or seven in all, had baseline seropositivity.

TCRdb's table, derived via immunoSEQ multiplex PCR, lists solely in-frame clones and lacks some. The sample has roughly 120,000 clones; roughly 88% are singletons. This receptor was taken from an adult in good health. Sample: peripheral blood, taken on day 0 of AZD1222 vaccination. J is TRBJ1-6 and V is TRBV27, with a tentative D call TRBD1 (6 bases). The CDR3 sequence: CASGWTASNSPLHF. The CDR3 nucleotides read TGTGCCAGCGGATGGACAGCGTCTAATTCACCCCTCCACTTT.